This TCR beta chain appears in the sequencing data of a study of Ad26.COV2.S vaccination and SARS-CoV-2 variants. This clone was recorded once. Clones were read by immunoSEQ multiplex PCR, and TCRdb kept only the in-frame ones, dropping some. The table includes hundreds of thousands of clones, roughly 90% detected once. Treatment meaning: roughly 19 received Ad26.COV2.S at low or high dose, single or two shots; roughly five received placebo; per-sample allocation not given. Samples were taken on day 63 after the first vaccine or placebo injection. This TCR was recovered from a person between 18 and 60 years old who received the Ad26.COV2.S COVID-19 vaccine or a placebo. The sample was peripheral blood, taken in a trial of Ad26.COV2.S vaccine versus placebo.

The CDR3, as DNA: TGTGCCAGCAGCCTTGGGACAGGGAGTTGGGAGACCCAGTACTTC. Translating it yields CASSLGTGSWETQYF. V and J are TRBV9 and TRBJ2-5, with 9 bases matching TRBD1. V lost 4 bases to trimming and J lost 5 bases; unmatched junction nucleotides: 9. The CDR3 runs 15 residues. CDR1 and CDR2 from the germline V gene are SGDLS and YYNGEE.